These 27 T cell receptor beta chains were all obtained from the same sample, sequenced in a study of blood T cell repertoires in COVID-19. Method: immunoSEQ multiplex PCR; TCRdb's copy keeps in-frame clones and lacks some. The table includes about 140,000 clones, approximately 80% detected once. Input material: PBMCs or T cells enriched from blood (not recorded which). These receptors all come from a middle-aged woman who had recovered from COVID-19.

V is TRBV19 and J is TRBJ1-1, with D perhaps matching TRBD1 (5 bases). Germline loops: CDR1 LNHDA, CDR2 SQIVND (reference sequence). Trimming shortened V by 11 bases and J by 11 bases, and 21 bases separated the two germline ends. The CDR3 runs 12 residues. The CDR3 nucleotides are TGTGCCTCCCGTGGGGGGGGTATGGGCGCTTTCTTT. It translates to CASRGGGMGAFF.

The chain uses TRBV2 and TRBJ2-5, with a weak D call TRBD2 (5 bases). The CDR3 is made up of 12 amino acids. CDR1 and CDR2 from the germline V gene are SNHLY and FYNNEI. The V gene lost 7 bases and the J gene lost 4 bases, with 10 bases spanning the gap. The CDR3 protein is CASIGDGETQYF. The CDR3 DNA reads TGTGCCAGCATCGGGGATGGAGAGACCCAGTACTTC.

The chain is built from TRBV6-5 and TRBJ1-5, with D uncertain. V was pared by 6 bases and J by 8 bases, with 11 bases between. The CDR3 covers 12 residues. Germline V gene data show CDR1 as MNHEY and CDR2 as SVGAGI. CDR3 protein: CASSALSEPQHF. CDR3 DNA sequence: TGTGCCAGCAGCGCATTGTCGGAGCCCCAGCATTTT.

The V gene is TRBV19, the J gene TRBJ1-1, with 7 bases fitting TRBD1. Germline V lookup: CDR1 LNHDA, CDR2 SQIVND (reference sequence). This CDR3 is 13 amino acids long. V lost 6 bases and J lost 3; bases outside the gene matches: 4. The CDR3, as DNA: TGTGCCAGTAGAGGGGGCTCTCACACTGAAGCTTTCTTT. The encoded protein is CASRGGSHTEAFF.

The chain carries TRBV3-1 (or the pseudogene TRBV3-2) and TRBJ2-3; D is unclear. This CDR3 spans 13 amino acids. Deletions cut 0 bases from V and 4 bases from J, with 5 bases between. Germline-derived CDR1 and CDR2 are LGHDT and YNNKEL (reference sequence). The CDR3 is CASSQEAPDTQYF. CDR3 nucleotides: TGTGCCAGCAGCCAAGAGGCTCCAGATACGCAGTATTTT.

The J gene is TRBJ2-2, the V gene TRBV12-3 or TRBV12-4; D is unresolved. Trimming shortened V by 1 base and J by 4 bases, and 4 bases separated the two germline ends. The CDR3 loop spans 13 amino acids. For the CDR3, the DNA is TGTGCCAGCAGTTTAGGGAGCACCGGGGAGCTGTTTTTT. Encoded protein: CASSLGSTGELFF.

This sequence joins TRBV4-2 and TRBJ2-7, with TRBD1 matching 8 bases. J lost 2 bases, V lost 1 base, and 4 bases had no gene match. The length of the CDR3 is 15 residues. Germline V lookup: CDR1 LGHNA, CDR2 YNFKEQ. In nucleotides, the CDR3 is TGTGCCAGCAGCCAAGCCGGGACAGGTGCCTACGAGCAGTACTTC. Protein product: CASSQAGTGAYEQYF.

V and J are TRBV19 and TRBJ2-7; D is unresolved. The ends were cut back, 1 base at V and 3 bases at J, with 7 bases in the middle. CDR1 is LNHDA and CDR2 is SQIVND in the germline V gene (reference sequence). This CDR3 spans 13 amino acids. The CDR3 reads CASSIGGVYEQYF. The CDR3, as DNA: TGTGCCAGTAGTATAGGAGGAGTCTACGAGCAGTACTTC.

The gene calls are TRBV2 and TRBJ2-3, with 10 bases matching TRBD2. Germline values: CDR1 SNHLY, CDR2 FYNNEI. The CDR3 sequence is 16 residues long. The J segment lost 5 bases and the V segment lost 4 bases, leaving 9 bases of the junction unmatched. CDR3 sequence reads: CASSGRSGGQKDTQYF. CDR3 coding DNA: TGTGCCAGCAGTGGGCGTAGCGGGGGGCAAAAAGATACGCAGTATTTT.

The rearrangement uses TRBV27 and TRBJ2-1, with 7 bases fitting TRBD2. The CDR3 spans 12 residues. V trimming: 6 bases; J trimming: 7 bases; junction bases outside the gene matches: 3. The germline V gene has CDR1 MNHEY and CDR2 SMNVEV (reference sequence). The CDR3 region is CASRAGLNEQFF. The CDR3 DNA reads TGTGCCAGCAGAGCGGGACTTAATGAGCAGTTCTTC.

The rearrangement uses TRBV6-1 and TRBJ1-2; a weak D match, TRBD1 (6 bases). The germline V gene encodes CDR1 MNHNS and CDR2 SASEGT. This CDR3 comprises 13 residues. V shed 3 bases and J shed 6 bases, with 11 bases lying between them. CDR3 region: CASSEVAGDGYTF. Written as DNA, the CDR3 is TGTGCCAGCAGTGAGGTCGCAGGGGATGGCTACACCTTC.

This clone was seen more than once but under ten times. The chain joins TRBV11-2 to TRBJ1-5; unclear D gene. The germline CDR1 and CDR2 sequences are SGHAT and FQNNGV. Trimming shortened V by 3 bases and J by 0 bases, and 9 bases separated the two germline ends. CDR3 length equals 15 residues. The CDR3 nucleotides are TGTGCCAGCAGCTTTTCCGTCGGTAGCAATCAGCCCCAGCATTTT. Translating gives CASSFSVGSNQPQHF.

This chain uses TRBV13 with TRBJ2-3, with 13 bases identical to TRBD2. V shed 5 bases, J shed 2 bases, and the junction held 7 bases outside the gene matches. The CDR3 runs 17 residues. Germline V gives CDR1 PRHDT, CDR2 FYEKMQ (reference sequence). Here the CDR3 reads CASSPGTSGTLTDTQYF. The CDR3 nucleotides read TGTGCCAGCAGCCCAGGGACTAGCGGGACCCTCACAGATACGCAGTATTTT.

This clone was found a few times. The J gene is TRBJ1-5, the V gene TRBV29-1; TRBD1 matches at 10 bases. The CDR3 is made up of 14 amino acids. The J segment lost 5 bases and the V segment lost 2 bases, leaving 3 bases of the junction unmatched. Germline V gene sequence: CDR1 SQVTM, CDR2 ANQGSEA. Written as DNA, the CDR3 is TGCAGCGTTGAAACCGGGACAGGGGATCAGCCCCAGCATTTT. Its translation is CSVETGTGDQPQHF.

This sequence joins TRBV9 and TRBJ2-3, with 12 bases aligning to TRBD2. Germline CDR1 and CDR2: SGDLS and YYNGEE. The junction had 6 bases not matched to a gene; V was cut back by 0 bases and J by 1 base. CDR3 size: 18 residues. CDR3 protein: CASSVGLAGAQGTDTQYF. The CDR3 region has the DNA TGTGCCAGCAGCGTAGGACTAGCGGGAGCTCAGGGCACAGATACGCAGTATTTT.

The chain recombines TRBV18 with TRBJ1-5; perhaps TRBD1 as D (5 bases). CDR3 size: 16 residues. Germline V gene data show CDR1 as KGHSH and CDR2 as LQKENI. The V end was cut by 2 bases, the J end by 2 bases, with 13 bases between. The CDR3 here is CASSPTSTTGNQPQHF. The CDR3, as DNA: TGTGCCAGCTCACCAACGTCGACGACAGGCAATCAGCCCCAGCATTTT.

The chain uses TRBV27 and TRBJ2-1; possible D gene TRBD2, 5 bases. In germline, CDR1 is MNHEY, CDR2 SMNVEV (reference sequence). The length of the CDR3 is 14 residues. V was pared by 2 bases and J by 7 bases, with 12 bases between. The CDR3 DNA follows: TGTGCCAGCAGTTTAAGTACTGGGAGAAATGAGCAGTTCTTC. Amino acids: CASSLSTGRNEQFF.

The chain recombines TRBV6-5 with TRBJ2-7, with D tentatively TRBD1 (6 bases). This CDR3 is 11 amino acids long. V dropped 7 bases and J dropped 6 bases, with 10 bases sitting between them. The germline CDR1 and CDR2 sequences are MNHEY and SVGAGI. CDR3 DNA sequence: TGTGCCAGCACACAGGGTACCGAGCAGTACTTC. This encodes CASTQGTEQYF.

This chain uses TRBV30 with TRBJ2-1; maybe TRBD1 (5 bases). The CDR3 extends over 13 amino acids. Trimming stripped 2 bases from V and 6 bases from J, with 11 bases between. Germline V gene data show CDR1 as GTSNPN and CDR2 as SVGIG (reference sequence). The CDR3 protein is CAWSPTGLNEQFF. Written as DNA, the CDR3 is TGTGCCTGGAGTCCAACAGGTCTCAATGAGCAGTTCTTC.

The V and J genes are TRBV6-2 or TRBV6-3 and TRBJ2-5, with 11 nucleotides matching TRBD1. The trim removed 5 bases at V and 5 bases at J, leaving 10 bases unmatched. Germline loops: CDR1 MNHEY, CDR2 SVGEGT. The CDR3 contains 16 residues. CDR3 bases: TGTGCCAGCAGTGACACCTGGGACAGGGGGGCGGAGACCCAGTACTTC. Translating it yields CASSDTWDRGAETQYF.

The rearrangement joins TRBV19 to TRBJ2-7, with a weak D call TRBD2 (6 bases). The ends were cut back, 5 bases at V and 5 bases at J, with 10 bases in the middle. Per germline, CDR1 LNHDA and CDR2 SQIVND (reference sequence). The CDR3 covers 12 residues. DNA of the CDR3: TGTGCCAGTAGTGGGGGGTGGCACGAGCAGTACTTC. This codes for CASSGGWHEQYF.

This clone showed up just a few times. This chain joins TRBV5-4 and TRBJ2-7, with D perhaps matching TRBD2 (6 bases). Germline V gene sequence: CDR1 SGHNT, CDR2 YYREEE (reference sequence). The V end lost 0 bases, the J end lost 3 bases, and 13 bases lay between the germline ends. This CDR3 contains 15 residues. CDR3 nucleotide sequence: TGTGCCAGCAGCTTGGCCAAGAACGGGGGCTACGAGCAGTACTTC. Translated, it gives CASSLAKNGGYEQYF.

This clone appeared a single time. The chain couples TRBV6-4 to TRBJ2-7; 9 nucleotides align to TRBD1. Germline V gene lookup returns CDR1 MRHNA and CDR2 SNTAGT. The trim removed 10 bases at V and 5 bases at J, leaving 12 bases unmatched. The CDR3 sequence is 14 residues long. CDR3 sequence: CATVTGTGPHEQYF. Written as DNA, the CDR3 is TGTGCCACCGTAACCGGGACAGGGCCTCACGAGCAGTACTTC.

The chain combines TRBV5-1 with TRBJ2-1; 14 bases map to TRBD2. The junction had 8 bases not matched to a gene; V was cut back by 0 bases and J by 3 bases. The length of the CDR3 is 19 residues. CDR1 is SGHRS, CDR2 YFSETQ, per germline. For the CDR3, the DNA is TGCGCCAGCAGCTTGGTGCCGGGACTAGCGGGGGATCACTACAATGAGCAGTTCTTC. Translation: CASSLVPGLAGDHYNEQFF.

The CDR3 spells CASSSWTANTEAFF. The CDR3 DNA is TGTGCCAGCAGCTCCTGGACAGCTAACACTGAAGCTTTCTTT. V is TRBV11-2 and J is TRBJ1-1, with D tentatively TRBD1 (6 bases). CDR1 is SGHAT and CDR2 is FQNNGV in the germline V gene. The CDR3 runs 14 residues. V shed 4 bases and J shed 2 bases, with 11 bases lying between them.

The chain joins TRBV6-5 to TRBJ1-3; tentative D call: TRBD1 (6 bases). V lost 7 bases and J 0 bases, leaving 10 bases between the germline ends. The CDR3 extends over 14 amino acids. Germline-derived CDR1 and CDR2 are MNHEY and SVGAGI. This chain's CDR3 is CASTGGSSGNTIYF. CDR3 DNA: TGTGCCAGCACGGGGGGCTCCTCTGGAAACACCATATATTTT.

This clone came up once. The chain uses TRBV5-1 and TRBJ2-7, with TRBD1 matching 10 bases. The CDR3 consists of 14 residues. With V trimmed by 2 bases and J by 4 bases, 3 bases remained unmatched. CDR1 SGHRS and CDR2 YFSETQ come from the germline V gene. DNA of the CDR3: TGCGCCAGCAGCTTCGGGACAGGGGTTTACGAGCAGTACTTC. As protein: CASSFGTGVYEQYF.